This T cell receptor beta chain was observed in a study of blood T cell repertoires in COVID-19. V dropped 2 bases and J dropped 4 bases, with 5 bases sitting between them. The germline V gene has CDR1 MNHEY and CDR2 SVGEGT. This CDR3 is 12 amino acids long. The repertoire was sequenced with immunoSEQ multiplex PCR; TCRdb's copy has only in-frame clones and lacks some. Of more than 85,000 clones in the sample, 81% are singletons; the top ten hold 8% to 10%. The chain combines TRBV6-2 or TRBV6-3 with TRBJ1-2; D ambiguous. The TCR was taken from a woman in her 70s with acute or convalescent COVID-19. The material sequenced was peripheral blood. CDR3 nucleotides: TGTGCCAGCAGTTACGGCGGCTATGGCTACACCTTC. Encoded protein: CASSYGGYGYTF.